This TCR beta chain is drawn from a study of response to subunit inactivated influenza vaccine. Study-wide findings and caveats: Authors suggested each seasonal influenza vaccination recruits few new T cells.

TCRdb re-derived calls from the RT-PCR reads in MiXCR, one entry per CDR3 protein. The profile shows about 500,000 distinct CDR3 sequences, approximately 15% of them singletons. CDR1 and CDR2 (germline): SGHVS, FQNEAQ. This CDR3 comprises 16 residues. The trim removed 5 bases at V and 3 bases at J, leaving 10 bases unmatched. In regard to this clonotype: Antigen: not known.

The clonotype comes from a man aged 50 to 69 who received an inactivated influenza vaccine. V gene TRBV7-8 combines with J gene TRBJ2-1, with 7 bases identical to TRBD2. This specimen was CD4+ T cells sorted from PBMCs, taken approximately 25 months after vaccination. CDR3 bases: TGTGCCAGCAGCCCGTCGGGGGGAGCGGACTACAATGAGCAGTTCTTC. This encodes CASSPSGGADYNEQFF.